The 5 T cell receptor beta chains below were found in one sample sequenced in a study of blood T cell repertoires in COVID-19. Sequencing used immunoSEQ multiplex PCR; TCRdb keeps in-frame clones, though not all of them. The sample carries 120,000 or so clones, about 88% recorded once. What was sequenced was peripheral blood. These receptors originate from a man aged 45-65 years with active COVID-19.

This clone was counted between two and nine times. The gene calls are TRBV2 and TRBJ2-7; D is uncertain. The CDR3 length is 12 residues. The germline V gene encodes CDR1 SNHLY and CDR2 FYNNEI. V lost 6 bases, J lost 1 base, and 7 bases lay in between. In nucleotides, the CDR3 is TGTGCCAGCAGGCTCCAGTCCTACGAGCAGTACTTC. Translated: CASRLQSYEQYF. The full variable domain, in which reference TRBV2 and TRBJ2-7 provide the parts outside the CDR3, is EPEVTQTPSHQVTQMGQEVILRCVPISNHLYFYWYRQILGQKVEFLVSFYNNEISEKSEIFDDQFSVERPDGSNFTLKIRSTKLEDSAMYFCASRLQSYEQYFGPGTRLTVT.

The V gene is TRBV7-9, the J gene TRBJ2-6, with D tentatively TRBD2 (5 bases). With 6 bases removed from V and 1 base from J, the gap between germline ends came to 22 bases. The CDR3 contains 19 residues. Per the germline V gene, CDR1 is SEHNR and CDR2 is FQNEAQ (reference sequence). The DNA of the CDR3 is TGTGCCAGCAGGGCCACCGGTAGCCGCCGGGATTCTGGGGCCAACGTCCTGACTTTC. Translating gives CASRATGSRRDSGANVLTF. Supplemented by reference TRBV7-9 and TRBJ2-6, the full variable domain reads DTGVSQNPRHKITKRGQNVTFRCDPISEHNRLYWYRQTLGQGPEFLTYFQNEAQLEKSRLLSDRFSAERPKGSFSTLEIQRTEQGDSAMYLCASRATGSRRDSGANVLTFGAGSRLTVL.

The J gene is TRBJ2-6, the V gene TRBV7-2; weak D call: TRBD2 (5 bases). Germline lookup yields CDR1 SGHTA and CDR2 FQGNSA. Trimming left V 4 bases short and J 0 bases short, with 13 bases between. CDR3 length equals 17 residues. In DNA, the CDR3 is TGTGCCAGCAGCTCGCGGGCTGGGAACTCTGGGGCCAACGTCCTGACTTTC. This codes for CASSSRAGNSGANVLTF. Looking up the rest from reference TRBV7-2 and TRBJ2-6 gives the full variable domain: GAGVSQSPSNKVTEKGKDVELRCDPISGHTALYWYRQSLGQGLEFLIYFQGNSAPDKSGLPSDRFSAERTGGSVSTLTIQRTQQEDSAVYLCASSSRAGNSGANVLTFGAGSRLTVL.

The J gene is TRBJ2-3, the V gene TRBV4-2; D not resolved. Trimming removed 0 bases from V and 2 bases from J, with 12 bases in between. Looked up from germline, CDR1 is LGHNA and CDR2 is YNFKEQ. The CDR3 has 16 residues. CDR3 amino acids: CASSQDRNGFTDTQYF. In DNA form, the CDR3 reads TGTGCCAGCAGCCAAGATCGGAACGGGTTCACAGATACGCAGTATTTT.

The chain links TRBV5-1 to TRBJ1-2; TRBD1 is a possible D gene (5 bases). This CDR3 has 14 amino acids. V was trimmed by 0 bases and J by 4 bases, leaving 10 bases between them. Germline lookup yields CDR1 SGHRS and CDR2 YFSETQ. DNA for the CDR3: TGCGCCAGCAGCTTGGGGGACTTATCCTATGGCTACACCTTC. Amino acid sequence: CASSLGDLSYGYTF.